This T cell receptor beta chain stems from a study of cytomegalovirus exposure and HLA in healthy donors (dated by TCRdb to 2016 to 2017). At the level of the whole study: In an earlier analysis of 587 of the donors, less than 350 Gb of sequence data and 117 million unique TCR beta sequences from about 179 million T cells were reported. Typing coverage varied by locus: roughly 629-640 donors for A, B, C, DRB1 and DQB1; 522 for DQA1; approximately 570 for DPA1; 400 to 480 for DPB1. High-throughput TCR immunosequencing, statistical association of individual TCRs with disease status, and machine learning were combined to predict cytomegalovirus infection status. Along with the roughly 700-subject first cohort, a separate validation cohort of around 110 different subjects was used. To study patterns of TCR occurrence, a later analysis re-analyzed previously published TCR beta repertoires from 666 donors and added high-resolution HLA genotyping. Donor age, sex, ethnicity and CMV serostatus were collected together with the repertoire data. In an earlier analysis of roughly 600 of the donors, high-throughput TCR beta sequencing was used to judge whether each TCR beta V gene segment behaved as functional or pseudogenic. Roughly 300 gigabases of sequencing data and 70 million to 85 million unique TCR sequences were included in an early release covering under 650 HLA-typed donors. The study used immunosequencing to profile the T cell repertoires of several hundred subjects and linked those repertoires to cytomegalovirus serostatus. Genome-wide SNP genotypes for about 60% of the 666 donors were used in a later genetic analysis, which treated that subset as a discovery cohort. On average, around 230,000 unique TCR beta nucleotide sequences were sequenced per donor among roughly 430 genotyped donors of the cohort, with 15% to 20% of those sequences being non-productive. The aim of the study was to test whether cataloging public T cell receptors could identify signatures of past pathogen exposure. Among the approximately 430 genotyped donors, under 90% belonged to the genetic ancestry cluster associated with self-reported Caucasian donors. All discovery cohort repertoires had been generated using a single sequencing platform. Because of strong linkage in the cohort, roughly five DR-DQ haplotypes were treated as single units for association and clustering. HLA typing included class I and class II loci at four-digit resolution. The later analysis used no new phenotypic data to find candidate immune exposures, relying instead on TCR beta sequences and their occurrence across donors.

In total, around 600 healthy bone marrow donors made up the cohort. All cohort members were sampled while nominally healthy, although unrecorded immune exposures were likely present. CMV serostatus was recorded as positive for 289 and negative for about half of the roughly 700 cohort members, whereas no CMV serostatus was recorded for the donor in question. A peripheral blood sample was collected from each donor, and TCR beta sequencing was performed on peripheral blood mononuclear cells. Genomic DNA was extracted from the blood cell samples with the Qiagen DNeasy Blood Extraction Kit. Libraries came from the immunoSEQ multiplex PCR assay. For the multiplex PCR, a mixture combining 60 forward primers for TCR Vbeta segments and 13 reverse primers for TCR Jbeta segments was used. The CDR3 region of rearranged TCR beta genes was amplified from genomic DNA with a multiplex PCR assay. Amplified TCR beta libraries were sequenced as 87-base-pair reads on the Illumina HiSeq System. Per the authors' processing: In a later analysis, some 80 million unique TCR beta chains were counted across the 666 repertoires, and roughly 11 million of these chains were shared by at least two donors. A nearest-neighbor algorithm error-corrected the raw reads and collapsed the reads into unique sequences, merging closely related sequences to remove PCR and sequencing errors. To assign V, D and J gene segments, CDR3 sequences were aligned to IMGT reference sequences. For a sequence to be retained, a match of at least six nucleotides was required to both a V gene segment and a J gene segment. Rearrangements were classified as productive when the CDR3 lacked stop codons and remained in frame with V and J, and all other rearrangements were classified as non-productive. Following IMGT convention, CDR3 was defined as the stretch from the second conserved V-encoded cysteine to the conserved J-encoded phenylalanine. The earlier analysis of 500 to 600 of the donors excluded sequences that lacked an unambiguous match to a single V gene segment. In an earlier analysis of approximately 590 of the donors, a V segment was called functional when productive rearrangements were above 56.7%, and segregating when the standard deviation between donors exceeded 5%. A statistical classification framework was built for diagnosing cytomegalovirus status from the catalog of TCR beta chain sequences. In a later analysis, TCR nucleotide sequences were compared against IMGT/GENE-DB human TR gene sequences so that V and J genes could be assigned. A later analysis assigned CDR3 sequences and most-parsimonious VDJ recombination scenarios with the TCRdist pipeline. In a later analysis, each TCR beta chain was defined by its CDR3 amino acid sequence together with its V-gene family, and reads lacking a unique V-gene family were excluded. To address suspected cross-contamination and a sequencing artifact, a later analysis removed 550 to 750 highly shared, low-generation-probability nucleotide sequences. For each public chain, a later analysis derived a clonal expansion index from normalized ranks of inferred template counts within each repertoire. A later analysis computed generation probabilities with a VDJ recombination model fitted to out-of-frame rearrangements, and checked the results against IGoR. In a later analysis, hypergeometric tests were used to score TCR-TCR, TCR-HLA and TCR-CMV co-occurrence, with a repertoire-size bias correction applied to TCR pairs. To estimate false discovery rates, a later analysis permuted the HLA or CMV assignments 20 times. In a later analysis, co-occurring TCRs were grouped using DBSCAN, and TCRdist sequence similarity was added for clustering within HLA-allele-positive subsets. For co-occurrence clustering, repertoires with fewer than 30,000 or more than 120,000 public chains were excluded, along with about five repertoires with anomalous nucleotide sharing. TCRdb obtained this table from immuneACCESS and retained in-frame rearrangements with V and J assigned. These tables miss some clones; where compared with another copy, unresolved V genes account for less than half of the shortfall, and the remainder is unexplained. V and J calls and clone size are copied from that table; D and trimming were computed from the DNA. For this sample the table gives under 150,000 clones, of which over 60% were detected only once. The ten most abundant clones make up just over 1% of the sample.

What the authors observed across the whole study: Cytomegalovirus status was reported to be diagnosed by the classifier with high specificity and sensitivity in both the original and validation cohorts. Across donors, most TCR sequences were observed very rarely, whereas some public TCRs were present in many individuals. Linkage disequilibrium might explain the correlated functional status among segregating V segments, but an unknown experimental factor could not be excluded. Immune exposure information for the cohort was limited to CMV serostatus. This cohort had only TCR beta chains sequenced, and the lack of alpha or paired-chain data limited which features could be detected. The authors suggested that the approach could potentially be generalized to other disease states and immunological phenotypes. Because some donors lacked HLA typing at each locus, the association tests relied only on the typed subset. Because counts were too low, around 17 rarely observed V segments, including chromosome 9 orphons, were left out of the earlier analysis of 587 of the donors. Presence/absence analyses assumed roughly uniform sequencing depth across donors, an assumption that may not hold. A cluster of highly shared sequence variants was judged likely to be a technical artifact of the sequencing pipeline. According to a later analysis, TCR association rates differed among HLA loci, with DRB1 alleles showing the most associated TCRs and HLA-C alleles showing the fewest. Several of the top co-occurrence clusters appeared to be linked to parvovirus B19, influenza, CMV and Epstein-Barr virus, according to a later analysis. Specific HLA alleles were associated with roughly 17,000 TCR beta sequences at a false discovery rate of 0.05 in a later analysis. A further reported finding was that TCR beta sequences accurately predicted the HLA-A and HLA-B alleles for most subjects in the first cohort. According to a later analysis, most CMV-associated TCR beta chains appeared to be HLA-restricted, and the HLA associations seemed to be driven largely by CMV exposure. An earlier analysis of approximately 590 of the donors showed that most TCR beta V segments appeared in productive rearrangements either about 87% or about 30% of the time, which broadly matched IMGT annotations. Compared with the roughly 720-donor mean, donors in an Asian-associated ancestry cluster had fewer N-insertions in productive TCRs, according to a later genetic analysis. A later genetic analysis associated a missense DCLRE1C variant with V-gene and J-gene trimming of TCR beta chains, and an independent cohort replicated the association. A few of the identified cytomegalovirus-associated TCR beta chains were confirmed in vitro to be specific for cytomegalovirus antigens. A total of 164 TCR beta chains were listed by the study as associated with cytomegalovirus. A later analysis found that HLA-associated TCR beta chains were more clonally expanded and had lower generation probabilities than equally common non-associated chains. Strong co-occurrence of HLA alleles, especially DR and DQ, made assigning TCR associations to individual alleles difficult.

Details on this clone: This clone's antigen is unknown. Within one base of it there is no much larger clone, and no base qualities were kept.

Sequencing used PBMCs. The source is a human donor in good health.

This receptor has the CDR3 CASTRYQETQYF. DNA sequence: TGCGCCAGCACCAGATATCAAGAGACCCAGTACTTC. Recombination joined TRBV10-1 with TRBJ2-5; the D gene is unclear. CDR1 and CDR2 are drawn from the germline V gene (reference sequence): WNHNN, SYGVQD. Trimming costs V 7 bases and J 2 bases, and their ends lie 8 bases apart. Reading from cysteine to phenylalanine, the CDR3 counts 12 amino acids. Kept here is only the CDR3 DNA, which spans 36 bases and is read in frame from base 1.